The clone carrying this T cell receptor (beta chain) was seen at least ten times. A much larger clone differs from this one at a single base, so this may be a read error. The CDR3 runs 16 residues. CDR1 and CDR2 from the germline V gene are DFQATT and SNEGSKA (reference sequence). V was clipped by 6 bases and J by 4 bases; unmatched bases: 16. The data were obtained in a study of blood T cells in healthy people across ages. Together with a sample-barcoded 5' primer, a J-beta primer mix was included in a second PCR lasting about 7 to 12 cycles. TCRdb processed the 5' RACE reads anew with MiXCR; each CDR3 protein has one entry. The table lists approximately 850,000 distinct CDR3 sequences, roughly 50% of them singletons.

This clonotype was obtained from a man aged 30 to 39 in good health. Sequencing was done on a sample of blood. The V gene is TRBV20-1, the J gene TRBJ2-5; 8 bases match TRBD2. The CDR3 here is CSAKVGVAGPRETQYF. CDR3 coding DNA: TGCAGTGCAAAGGTCGGTGTAGCGGGACCGAGAGAGACCCAGTACTTC.